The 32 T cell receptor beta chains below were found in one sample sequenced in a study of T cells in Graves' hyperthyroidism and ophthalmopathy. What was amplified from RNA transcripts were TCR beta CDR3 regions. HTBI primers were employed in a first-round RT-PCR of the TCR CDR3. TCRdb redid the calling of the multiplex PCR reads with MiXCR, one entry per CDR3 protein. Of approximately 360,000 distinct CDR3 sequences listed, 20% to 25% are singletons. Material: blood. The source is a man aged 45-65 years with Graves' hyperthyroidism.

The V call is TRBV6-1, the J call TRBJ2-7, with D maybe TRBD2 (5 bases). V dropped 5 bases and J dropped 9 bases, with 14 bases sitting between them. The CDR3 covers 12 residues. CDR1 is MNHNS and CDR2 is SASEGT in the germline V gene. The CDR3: CASSSLSGWQYF. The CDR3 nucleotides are TGTGCCAGCAGTTCCCTCTCGGGGTGGCAGTACTTC.

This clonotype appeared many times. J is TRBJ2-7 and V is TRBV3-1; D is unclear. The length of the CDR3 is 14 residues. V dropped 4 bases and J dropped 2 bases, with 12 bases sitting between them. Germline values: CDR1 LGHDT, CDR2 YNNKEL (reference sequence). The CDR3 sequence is CASSPSLLPYEQYF. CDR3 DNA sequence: TGTGCCAGCAGCCCCAGTCTATTGCCCTACGAGCAGTACTTC.

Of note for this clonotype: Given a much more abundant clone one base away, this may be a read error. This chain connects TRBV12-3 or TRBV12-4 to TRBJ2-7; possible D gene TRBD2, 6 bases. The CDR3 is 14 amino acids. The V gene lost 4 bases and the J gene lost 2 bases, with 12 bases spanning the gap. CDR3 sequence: CASSSGGVTYEQYF. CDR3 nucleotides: TGTGCCAGCAGTTCCGGGGGAGTAACCTACGAGCAGTACTTC.

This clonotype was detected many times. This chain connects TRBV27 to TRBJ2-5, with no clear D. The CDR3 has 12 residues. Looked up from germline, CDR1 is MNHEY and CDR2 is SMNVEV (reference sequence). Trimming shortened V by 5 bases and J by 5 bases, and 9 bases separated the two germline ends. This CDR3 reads CASSPIGETQYF. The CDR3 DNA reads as TGTGCCAGCAGTCCAATAGGGGAGACCCAGTACTTC.

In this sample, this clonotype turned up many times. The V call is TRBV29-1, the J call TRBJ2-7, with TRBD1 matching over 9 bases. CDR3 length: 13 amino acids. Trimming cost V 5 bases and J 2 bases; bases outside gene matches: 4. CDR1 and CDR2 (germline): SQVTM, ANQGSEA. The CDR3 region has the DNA TGCAGCGTTTCCGGGACAGGGACCTACGAGCAGTACTTC. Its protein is CSVSGTGTYEQYF.

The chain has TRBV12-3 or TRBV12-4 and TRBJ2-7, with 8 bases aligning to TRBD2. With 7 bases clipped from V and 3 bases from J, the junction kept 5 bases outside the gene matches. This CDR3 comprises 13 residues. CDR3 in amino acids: CASTPSGSYEQYF. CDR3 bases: TGTGCCAGCACCCCAAGCGGGAGCTACGAGCAGTACTTC.

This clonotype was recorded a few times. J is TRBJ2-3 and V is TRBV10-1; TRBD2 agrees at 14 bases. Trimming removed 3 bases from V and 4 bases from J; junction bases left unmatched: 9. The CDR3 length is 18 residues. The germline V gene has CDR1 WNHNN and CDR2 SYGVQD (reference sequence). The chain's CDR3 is CASSDGGTSGSHADTQYF. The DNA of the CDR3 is TGCGCCAGCAGTGACGGGGGGACTAGCGGGAGTCATGCAGATACGCAGTATTTT.

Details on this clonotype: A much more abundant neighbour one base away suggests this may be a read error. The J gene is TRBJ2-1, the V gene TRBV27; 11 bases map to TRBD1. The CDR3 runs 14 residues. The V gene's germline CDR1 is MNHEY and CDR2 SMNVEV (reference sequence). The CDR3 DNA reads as TGTGGCAGCAGAAGCCGGGACAGGGGGAATGAGCAGTTCTTC. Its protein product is CGSRSRDRGNEQFF.

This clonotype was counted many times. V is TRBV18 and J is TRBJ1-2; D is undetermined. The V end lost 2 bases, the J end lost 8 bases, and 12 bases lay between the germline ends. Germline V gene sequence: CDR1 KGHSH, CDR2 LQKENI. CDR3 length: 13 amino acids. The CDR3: CASSPAGIGGYTF. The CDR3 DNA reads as TGTGCCAGCTCACCAGCGGGTATTGGCGGCTACACCTTC.

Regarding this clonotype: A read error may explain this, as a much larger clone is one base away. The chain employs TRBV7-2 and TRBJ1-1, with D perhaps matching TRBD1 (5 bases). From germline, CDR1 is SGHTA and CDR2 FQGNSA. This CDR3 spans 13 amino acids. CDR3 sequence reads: CAGSKGRNTEAFF. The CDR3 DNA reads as TGTGCCGGCAGCAAGGGACGGAACACTGAAGCTTTCTTT. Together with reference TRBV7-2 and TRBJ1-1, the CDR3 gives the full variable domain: GAGVSQSPSNKVTEKGKDVELRCDPISGHTALYWYRQSLGQGLEFLIYFQGNSAPDKSGLPSDRFSAERTGGSVSTLTIQRTQQEDSAVYLCAGSKGRNTEAFFGQGTRLTVV.

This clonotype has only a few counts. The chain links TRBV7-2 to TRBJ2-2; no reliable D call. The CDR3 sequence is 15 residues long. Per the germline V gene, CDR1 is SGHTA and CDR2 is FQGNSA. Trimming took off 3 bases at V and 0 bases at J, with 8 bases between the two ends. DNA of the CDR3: TGTGCCAGCAGCTTTGAAGACTCGAACACCGGGGAGCTGTTTTTT. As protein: CASSFEDSNTGELFF.

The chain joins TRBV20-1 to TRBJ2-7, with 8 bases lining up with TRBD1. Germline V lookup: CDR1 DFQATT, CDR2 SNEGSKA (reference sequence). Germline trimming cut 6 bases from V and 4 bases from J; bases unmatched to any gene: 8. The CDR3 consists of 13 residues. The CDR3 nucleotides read TGCAGTGCCGCGACAGGGGATAGATACGAGCAGTACTTC. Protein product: CSAATGDRYEQYF.

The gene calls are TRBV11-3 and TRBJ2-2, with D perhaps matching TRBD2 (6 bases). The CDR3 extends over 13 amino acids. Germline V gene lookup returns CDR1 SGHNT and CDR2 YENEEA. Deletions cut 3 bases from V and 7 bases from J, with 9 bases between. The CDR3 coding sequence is TGTGCCAGCAGCTTTTCCGGGGGCGGGGAGCTGTTTTTT. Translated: CASSFSGGGELFF.

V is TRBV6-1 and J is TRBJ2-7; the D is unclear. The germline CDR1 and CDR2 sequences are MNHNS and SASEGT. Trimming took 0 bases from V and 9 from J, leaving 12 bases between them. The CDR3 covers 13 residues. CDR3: CASSEAPSRGQYF. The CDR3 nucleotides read TGTGCCAGCAGTGAAGCCCCTTCGCGCGGGCAGTACTTC.

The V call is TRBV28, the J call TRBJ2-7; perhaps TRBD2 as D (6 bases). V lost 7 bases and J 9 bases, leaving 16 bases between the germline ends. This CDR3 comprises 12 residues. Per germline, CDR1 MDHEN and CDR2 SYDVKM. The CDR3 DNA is TGTGCCAGCACCATTCGGGGGTCACTGCAGTACTTC. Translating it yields CASTIRGSLQYF.

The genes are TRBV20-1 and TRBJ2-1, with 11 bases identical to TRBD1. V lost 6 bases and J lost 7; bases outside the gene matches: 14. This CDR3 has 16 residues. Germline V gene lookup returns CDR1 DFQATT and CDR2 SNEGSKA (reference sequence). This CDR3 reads CSATGQGANKRNEQFF. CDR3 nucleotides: TGCAGTGCGACTGGACAGGGGGCCAACAAAAGAAATGAGCAGTTCTTC.

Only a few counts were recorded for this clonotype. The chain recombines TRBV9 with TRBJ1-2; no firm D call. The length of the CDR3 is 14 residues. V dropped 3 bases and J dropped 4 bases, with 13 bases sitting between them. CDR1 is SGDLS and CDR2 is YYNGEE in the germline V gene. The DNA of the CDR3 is TGTGCCAGCAGCGCCCGAGGTGGCACCTATGGCTACACCTTC. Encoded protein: CASSARGGTYGYTF.

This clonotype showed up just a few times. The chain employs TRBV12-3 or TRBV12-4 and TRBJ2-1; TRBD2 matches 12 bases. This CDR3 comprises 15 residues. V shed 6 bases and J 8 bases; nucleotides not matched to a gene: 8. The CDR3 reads CASSPTSGRNHEQFF. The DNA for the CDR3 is TGTGCCAGCAGCCCGACTAGCGGGAGAAACCATGAGCAGTTCTTC.

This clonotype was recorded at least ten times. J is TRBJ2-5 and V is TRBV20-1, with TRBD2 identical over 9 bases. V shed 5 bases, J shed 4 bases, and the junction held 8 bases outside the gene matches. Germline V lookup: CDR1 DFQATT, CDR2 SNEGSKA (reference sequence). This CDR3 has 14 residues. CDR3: CSASGLAIIETQYF. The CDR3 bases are TGCAGTGCTTCGGGACTAGCAATAATAGAGACCCAGTACTTC.

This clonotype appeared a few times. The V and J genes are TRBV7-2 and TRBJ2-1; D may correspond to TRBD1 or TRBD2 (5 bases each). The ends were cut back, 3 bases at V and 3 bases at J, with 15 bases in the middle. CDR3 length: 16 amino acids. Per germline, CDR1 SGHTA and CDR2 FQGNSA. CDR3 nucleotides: TGTGCCAGCAGCTTCCCCGAGGGGCCTGTCTACAATGAGCAGTTCTTC. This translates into CASSFPEGPVYNEQFF.

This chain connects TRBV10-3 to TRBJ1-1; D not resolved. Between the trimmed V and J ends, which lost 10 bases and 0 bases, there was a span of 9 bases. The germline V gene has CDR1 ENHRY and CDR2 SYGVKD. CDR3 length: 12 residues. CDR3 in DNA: TGTGCCACCGCTGATCTGAACACTGAAGCTTTCTTT. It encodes CATADLNTEAFF.

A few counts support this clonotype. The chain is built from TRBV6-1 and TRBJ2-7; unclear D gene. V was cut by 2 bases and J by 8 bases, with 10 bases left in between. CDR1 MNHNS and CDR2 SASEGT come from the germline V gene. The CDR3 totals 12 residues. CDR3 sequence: CASSELVAQQYF. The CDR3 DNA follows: TGTGCCAGCAGTGAATTGGTGGCTCAGCAGTACTTC.

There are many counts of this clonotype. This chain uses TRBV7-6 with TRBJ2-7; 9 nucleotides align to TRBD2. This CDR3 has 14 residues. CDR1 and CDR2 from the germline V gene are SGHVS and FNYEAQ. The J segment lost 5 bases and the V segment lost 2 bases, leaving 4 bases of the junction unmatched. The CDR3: CASSLLAGADEQYF. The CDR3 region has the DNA TGTGCCAGCAGCTTATTAGCGGGAGCCGACGAGCAGTACTTC.

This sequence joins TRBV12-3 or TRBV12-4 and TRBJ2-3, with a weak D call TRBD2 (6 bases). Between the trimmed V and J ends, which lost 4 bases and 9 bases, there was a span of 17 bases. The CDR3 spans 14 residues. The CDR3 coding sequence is TGTGCCAGCAGTTGGGCTAGCGCATTAGCCACGCAGTATTTT. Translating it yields CASSWASALATQYF.

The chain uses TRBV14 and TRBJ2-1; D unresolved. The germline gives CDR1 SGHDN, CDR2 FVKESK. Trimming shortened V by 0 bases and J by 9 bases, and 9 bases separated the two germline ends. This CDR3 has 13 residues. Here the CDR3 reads CASSQDLRSEQFF. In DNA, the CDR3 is TGTGCCAGCAGCCAAGATCTTAGGAGTGAGCAGTTCTTC.

The CDR3, as DNA: TGTGCCGGGGGTTCAGGCACGACCGGGGAGCTGTTTTTT. It codes for CAGGSGTTGELFF. The rearrangement joins TRBV5-4 to TRBJ2-2, with D perhaps matching TRBD1 or TRBD2 (5 bases each). The CDR3 runs to 13 residues. Germline CDR1 is SGHNT and CDR2 is YYREEE (reference sequence). The V and J ends lost 10 bases and 5 bases respectively, with 15 bases between them.

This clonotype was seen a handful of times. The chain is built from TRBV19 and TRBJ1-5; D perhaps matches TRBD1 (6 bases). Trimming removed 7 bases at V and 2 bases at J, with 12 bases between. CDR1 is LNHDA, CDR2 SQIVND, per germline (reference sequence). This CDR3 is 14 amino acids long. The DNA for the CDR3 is TGTGCCAGTAATAGGGGGTCGGGCAATCAGCCCCAGCATTTT. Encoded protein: CASNRGSGNQPQHF.

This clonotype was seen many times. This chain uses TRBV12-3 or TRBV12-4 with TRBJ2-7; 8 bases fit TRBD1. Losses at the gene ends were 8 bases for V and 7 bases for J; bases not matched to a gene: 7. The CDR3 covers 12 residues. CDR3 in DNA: TGTGCCAGCCTAGGGACAGGTGGAGAGCAGTACTTC. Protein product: CASLGTGGEQYF.

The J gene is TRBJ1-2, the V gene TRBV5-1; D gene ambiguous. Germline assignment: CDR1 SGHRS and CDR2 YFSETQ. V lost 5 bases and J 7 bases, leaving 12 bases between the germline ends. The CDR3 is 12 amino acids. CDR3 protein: CASRLGDVGYTF. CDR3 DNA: TGCGCCAGCAGACTCGGGGATGTTGGCTACACCTTC.

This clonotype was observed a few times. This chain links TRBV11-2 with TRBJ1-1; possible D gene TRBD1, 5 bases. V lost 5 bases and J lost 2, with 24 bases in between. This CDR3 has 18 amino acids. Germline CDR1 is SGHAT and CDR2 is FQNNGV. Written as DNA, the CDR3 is TGTGCCAGCAGCCTCGGGGGGGTGGTGGGCCGCGGTAACACTGAAGCTTTCTTT. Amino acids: CASSLGGVVGRGNTEAFF.

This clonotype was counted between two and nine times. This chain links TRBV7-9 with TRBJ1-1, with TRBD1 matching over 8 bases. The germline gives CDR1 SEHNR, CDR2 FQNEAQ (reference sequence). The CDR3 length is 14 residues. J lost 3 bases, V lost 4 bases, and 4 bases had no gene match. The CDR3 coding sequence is TGTGCCAGCAGCTGGCAGGGGGCGGACACTGAAGCTTTCTTT. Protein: CASSWQGADTEAFF.

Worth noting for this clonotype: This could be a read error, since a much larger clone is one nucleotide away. The CDR3 DNA follows: TGTGCCACCAGCAGAGATGGCGGGAGCACAGATACGCGGTATTTT. Translated, it gives CATSRDGGSTDTRYF. V and J are TRBV15 and TRBJ2-3; 7 bases agree with TRBD2. CDR3 size: 15 residues. Germline V lookup: CDR1 LNHNV, CDR2 YYDKDF (reference sequence).